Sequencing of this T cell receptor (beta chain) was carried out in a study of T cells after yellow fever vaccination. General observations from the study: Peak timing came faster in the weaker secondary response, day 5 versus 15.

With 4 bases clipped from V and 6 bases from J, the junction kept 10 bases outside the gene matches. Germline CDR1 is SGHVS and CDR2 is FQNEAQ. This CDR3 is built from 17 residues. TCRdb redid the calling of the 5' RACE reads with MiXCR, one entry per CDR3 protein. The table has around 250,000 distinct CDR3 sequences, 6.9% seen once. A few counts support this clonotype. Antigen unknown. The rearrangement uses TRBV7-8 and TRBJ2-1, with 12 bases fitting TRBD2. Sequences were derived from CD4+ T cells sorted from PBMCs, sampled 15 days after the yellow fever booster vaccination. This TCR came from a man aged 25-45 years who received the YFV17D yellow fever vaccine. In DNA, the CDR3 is TGTGCCAGCAGCTCGACCCTGCTAGCGGGAGGGGGCAATGAGCAGTTCTTC. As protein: CASSSTLLAGGGNEQFF.